This is a list of T cell receptor beta chains from one sample in a study of blood T cell repertoires in COVID-19. Profiling relied on immunoSEQ multiplex PCR, and the TCRdb table lists in-frame clones only, not all of them. The repertoire holds roughly 56,000 clones, with roughly 87% as singletons. Sequenced sample: peripheral blood. The receptors were sampled from a man aged 45-60 years with active COVID-19. Both conserved end residues are part of each CDR3. Fields, in order: J gene, clone size, V gene, D gene, CDR3 protein, CDR3 DNA. A D gene is named only where the DNA matches it firmly. Clone size, where shown, is once, few, many, or a class for clones that have expanded.

TRBJ1-1,NA,TRBV2,NA,CASSEQVSAFF,TGTGCCAGCAGTGAACAGGTCTCTGCTTTCTTT
TRBJ1-2,NA,TRBV6-2/TRBV6-3,NA,CASSYYAVSFRGYTF,TGTGCCAGCAGTTATTACGCAGTCTCCTTCAGGGGCTACACCTTC
TRBJ1-1,NA,TRBV4-1,NA,CASSQKGGTEAFF,TGCGCCAGCAGCCAAAAGGGGGGGACTGAAGCTTTCTTT
TRBJ1-2,NA,TRBV21-1,NA,CASKQGQAWGYTF,TGTGCCAGCAAGCAGGGGCAGGCCTGGGGCTACACCTTC
TRBJ2-7,NA,TRBV19,TRBD1,CASEDRRYEQYF,TGTGCCAGTGAGGACAGGCGCTACGAGCAGTACTTC
TRBJ2-5,NA,TRBV3-1/TRBV3-2,NA,CASSQVLVSGETQYF,TGTGCCAGCAGCCAGGTACTAGTCTCGGGAGAGACCCAGTACTTC
TRBJ2-5,NA,TRBV7-2,NA,CASSLGGNLRETQYF,TGTGCCAGCAGCTTAGGAGGTAACCTTAGGGAGACCCAGTACTTC
TRBJ1-5,NA,TRBV10-1,NA,CASSEPDQPQHF,TGCGCCAGCAGTGAGCCCGATCAGCCCCAGCATTTT
TRBJ1-5,NA,TRBV5-8,NA,CASSLVPSVQPQHF,TGTGCCAGCAGCTTGGTACCGTCAGTTCAGCCCCAGCATTTT
TRBJ1-2,few,TRBV11-2,NA,CASSLGGRGGEGGYTF,TGTGCCAGCAGCTTAGGTGGCCGCGGGGGTGAGGGTGGCTACACCTTC
TRBJ2-5,NA,TRBV3-1/TRBV3-2,TRBD2,CASSQREGPGGETQYF,TGTGCCAGCAGCCAGCGGGAGGGCCCGGGAGGCGAGACCCAGTACTTC
TRBJ1-4,once,TRBV19,TRBD1,CASSIVGRGEEKLFF,TGTGCCAGTAGTATAGTAGGCAGGGGGGAAGAAAAACTGTTTTTT
TRBJ1-2,NA,TRBV5-1,NA,CASSLMPGGGYGYTF,TGCGCCAGCAGCTTGATGCCAGGAGGAGGCTATGGCTACACCTTC
TRBJ2-7,NA,TRBV6-2/TRBV6-3,NA,CASSSGGGRTYEQYF,TGTGCCAGCAGTTCTGGCGGAGGGAGGACCTACGAGCAGTACTTC
TRBJ1-1,NA,TRBV19,NA,CASRINMNTEAFF,TGTGCCAGTCGAATTAACATGAACACTGAAGCTTTCTTT
TRBJ2-1,NA,TRBV12-5,TRBD2,CASGSNGLAGIRLTYNEQFF,TGTGCTAGTGGTTCTAATGGACTAGCGGGAATCCGATTAACCTACAATGAGCAGTTCTTC
TRBJ1-1,NA,TRBV10-3,TRBD1,CAIRGDRDTEAFF,TGTGCCATCAGAGGGGACAGGGACACTGAAGCTTTCTTT
TRBJ1-5,few,TRBV7-9,NA,CASSSATQGWIQPQHF,TGTGCCAGCAGCTCGGCCACCCAGGGGTGGATTCAGCCCCAGCATTTT